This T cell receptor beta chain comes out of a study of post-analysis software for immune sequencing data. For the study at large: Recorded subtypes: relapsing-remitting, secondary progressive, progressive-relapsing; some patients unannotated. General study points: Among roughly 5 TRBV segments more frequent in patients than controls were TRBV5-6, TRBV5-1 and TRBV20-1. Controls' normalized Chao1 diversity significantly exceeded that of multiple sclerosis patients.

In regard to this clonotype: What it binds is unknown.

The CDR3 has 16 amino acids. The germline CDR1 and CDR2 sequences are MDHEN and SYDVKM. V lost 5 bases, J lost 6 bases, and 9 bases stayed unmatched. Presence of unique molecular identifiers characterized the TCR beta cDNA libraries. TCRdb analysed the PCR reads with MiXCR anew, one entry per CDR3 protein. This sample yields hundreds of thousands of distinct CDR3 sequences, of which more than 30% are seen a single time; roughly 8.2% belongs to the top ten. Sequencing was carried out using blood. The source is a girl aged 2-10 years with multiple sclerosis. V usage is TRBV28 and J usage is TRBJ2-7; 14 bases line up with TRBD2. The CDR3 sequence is CASSPGTSGSVGEQYF. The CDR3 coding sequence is TGTGCCAGCAGTCCCGGGACTAGCGGGAGTGTAGGCGAGCAGTACTTC. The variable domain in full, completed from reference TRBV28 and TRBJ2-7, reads DVKVTQSSRYLVKRTGEKVFLECVQDMDHENMFWYRQDPGLGLRLIYFSYDVKMKEKGDIPEGYSVSREKKERFSLILESASTNQTSMYLCASSPGTSGSVGEQYFGPGTRLTVT.